This TCR beta chain was identified during a study of T cell responses to AZD1222 COVID-19 vaccine. The CDR3 totals 16 residues. Germline V gives CDR1 SGHTA, CDR2 FQGNSA. V lost 5 bases to trimming and J lost 5 bases; unmatched junction nucleotides: 9. The repertoire was sequenced with immunoSEQ multiplex PCR; TCRdb's copy has only in-frame clones and lacks some. The repertoire holds 150,000 or so clones, with about nine tenths as singletons. This clonotype was obtained from an adult in good health. Here the sequenced sample was peripheral blood, taken on day 0 of AZD1222 vaccination. The chain uses TRBV7-2 and TRBJ1-2, with 12 bases matching TRBD1. DNA for the CDR3: TGTGCCAGCAGCCCCCGGGACAGGGGGCCTATATATGGCTACACCTTC. Amino acid sequence: CASSPRDRGPIYGYTF.